This record covers a single T cell receptor (beta chain). Its cognate antigen is unknown. The junction shows a germline mismatch at one end, possibly a read error. The CDR3 consists of 18 residues. The V gene's germline CDR1 is SGHAT and CDR2 FQNNGV. TCR beta cDNA was reverse-transcribed from about 500 ng of total RNA. The reaction used a constant-region primer and ProtoScript II reverse transcriptase. What produced the TCR beta libraries was three nested multiplex PCR rounds using slightly modified ARM-PCR. A C-beta reverse primer and TRBV1-TRBV30 forward primers served in each of the first two PCR rounds, at about 10 cycles apiece. TCRdb ran MiXCR on the multiplex PCR reads and lists one entry per CDR3 protein. The sample lists 250,000 to 350,000 distinct CDR3 sequences, 50% to 60% seen once, with about a sixth in the top ten. This sample is part of a study of tumor-infiltrating lymphocytes in primary liver carcinoma. Across the study: Surgical resection served as treatment for the primary liver carcinoma of these patients. Subjects consisted of male and female patients aged 30 to 69 years.

Study-level points and caveats: Comparison of CD4+ and CD8+ repertoires was precluded by bulk unsorted samples.

The researchers obtained blood RNA from unsorted whole blood and also extracted germline DNA. Chronic HBV infection affected patients, none of whom had received treatment. This TCR derives from a woman younger than 45 with primary liver carcinoma and hepatitis B virus infection. The sample was peripheral blood. J is TRBJ2-1 and V is TRBV11-2; TRBD2 matches at 16 bases. This CDR3 is CAGSKGLAGGPRHNEQFF. The CDR3 DNA is TGTGCCGGCAGCAAGGGACTAGCGGGAGGGCCACGCCACAATGAACAGTTCTTC.